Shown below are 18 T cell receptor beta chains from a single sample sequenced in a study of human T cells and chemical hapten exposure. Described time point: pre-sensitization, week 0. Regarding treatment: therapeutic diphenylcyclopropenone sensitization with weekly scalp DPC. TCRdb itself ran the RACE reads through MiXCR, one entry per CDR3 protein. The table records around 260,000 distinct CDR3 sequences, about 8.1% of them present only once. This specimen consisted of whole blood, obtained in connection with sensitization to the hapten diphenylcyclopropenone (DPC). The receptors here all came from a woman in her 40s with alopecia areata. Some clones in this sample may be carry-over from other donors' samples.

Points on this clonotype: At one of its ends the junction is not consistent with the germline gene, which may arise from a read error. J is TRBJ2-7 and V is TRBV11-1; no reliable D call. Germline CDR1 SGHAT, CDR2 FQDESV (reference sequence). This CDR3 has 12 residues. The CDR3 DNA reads TGTGCCAGCAGTTTAGGAGTACCCGAGCAGTACTTC. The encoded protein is CASSLGVPEQYF.

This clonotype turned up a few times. CDR3 coding DNA: TGCGCCAGCAGCCCAGGGAGCTGGGGCACCGGGGAGCTGTTTTTT. Amino acid sequence: CASSPGSWGTGELFF. V usage is TRBV5-1 and J usage is TRBJ2-2, with D possibly being TRBD1 or TRBD2 (5 bases each). V was clipped by 4 bases and J by 4 bases, with 14 bases between them. The germline CDR1 and CDR2 sequences are SGHRS and YFSETQ. This CDR3 is built from 15 residues.

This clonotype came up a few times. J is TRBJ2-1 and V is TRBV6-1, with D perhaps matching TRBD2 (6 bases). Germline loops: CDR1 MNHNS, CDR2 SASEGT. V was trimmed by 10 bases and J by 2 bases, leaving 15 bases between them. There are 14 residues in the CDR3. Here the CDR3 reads CATDPGGPYNEQFF. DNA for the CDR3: TGTGCCACCGACCCCGGGGGACCCTACAATGAGCAGTTCTTC.

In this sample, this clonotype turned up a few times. The CDR3 nucleotides are TGTGCCAGCAGTAAGGGTTACATTCAGTACTTC. Translating gives CASSKGYIQYF. This chain uses TRBV25-1 with TRBJ2-4; no clear D gene. The CDR3 has 11 residues. Trimming left V 5 bases short and J 8 bases short, with 7 bases between. CDR1 and CDR2 (germline): MGHDK, SYGVNS.

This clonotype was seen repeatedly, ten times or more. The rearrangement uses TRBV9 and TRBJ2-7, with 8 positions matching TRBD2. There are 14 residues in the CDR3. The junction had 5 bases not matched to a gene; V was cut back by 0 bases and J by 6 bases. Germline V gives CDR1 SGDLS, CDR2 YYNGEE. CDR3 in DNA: TGTGCCAGCAGCGTAGCAACTAGCGGAAGCGAGCAGTACTTC. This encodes CASSVATSGSEQYF.

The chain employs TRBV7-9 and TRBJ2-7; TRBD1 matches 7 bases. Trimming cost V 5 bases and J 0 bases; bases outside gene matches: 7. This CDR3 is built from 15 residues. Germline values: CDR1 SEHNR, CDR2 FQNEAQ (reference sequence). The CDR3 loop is CASSPRDSLSYEQYF. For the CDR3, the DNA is TGTGCCAGCAGCCCCCGGGACAGCCTCTCCTACGAGCAGTACTTC.

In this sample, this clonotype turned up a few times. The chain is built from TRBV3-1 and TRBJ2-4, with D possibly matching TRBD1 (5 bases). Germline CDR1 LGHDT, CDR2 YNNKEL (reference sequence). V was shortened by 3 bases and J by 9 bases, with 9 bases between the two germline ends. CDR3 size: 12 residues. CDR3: CASSHRVGIQYF. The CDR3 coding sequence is TGTGCCAGCAGCCACAGGGTTGGCATTCAGTACTTC.

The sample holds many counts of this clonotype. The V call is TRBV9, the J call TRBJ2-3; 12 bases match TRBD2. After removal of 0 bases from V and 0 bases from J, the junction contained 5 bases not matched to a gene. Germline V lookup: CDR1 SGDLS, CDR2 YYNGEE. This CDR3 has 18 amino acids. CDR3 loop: CASSVVTSGGPSTDTQYF. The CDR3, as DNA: TGTGCCAGCAGCGTAGTGACTAGCGGGGGACCTAGCACAGATACGCAGTATTTT.

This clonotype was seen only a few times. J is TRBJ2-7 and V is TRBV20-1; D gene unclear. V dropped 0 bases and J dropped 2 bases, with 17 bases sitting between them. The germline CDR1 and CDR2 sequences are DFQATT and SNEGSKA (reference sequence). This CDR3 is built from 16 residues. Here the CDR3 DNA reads TGCAGTGCTAGAGACTGGTTGAGCCAAACCGCCTACGAGCAGTACTTC. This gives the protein CSARDWLSQTAYEQYF.

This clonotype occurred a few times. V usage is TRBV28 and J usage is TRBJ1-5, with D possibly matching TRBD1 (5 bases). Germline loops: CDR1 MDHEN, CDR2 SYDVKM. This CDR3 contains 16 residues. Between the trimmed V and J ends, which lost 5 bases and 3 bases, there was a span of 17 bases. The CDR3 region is CASSAPGTEFNQPQHF. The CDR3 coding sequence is TGTGCCAGCAGTGCTCCCGGGACCGAATTCAATCAGCCCCAGCATTTT.

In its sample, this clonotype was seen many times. The CDR3: CATSDPDRGKSNTGELFF. The CDR3, as DNA: TGTGCCACCAGCGATCCGGACAGGGGCAAAAGTAACACCGGGGAGCTGTTTTTT. V is TRBV15 and J is TRBJ2-2; TRBD1 matches at 9 bases. V trimming: 5 bases; J trimming: 2 bases; junction bases outside the gene matches: 12. This CDR3 region has 18 residues. CDR1 and CDR2 from the germline V gene are LNHNV and YYDKDF (reference sequence). Full variable domain (outside the CDR3, taken from reference TRBV15 and TRBJ2-2): DAMVIQNPRYQVTQFGKPVTLSCSQTLNHNVMYWYQQKSSQAPKLLFHYYDKDFNNEADTPDNFQSRRPNTSFCFLDIRSPGLGDTAMYLCATSDPDRGKSNTGELFFGEGSRLTVL.

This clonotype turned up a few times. In DNA, the CDR3 is TGCGCCAGCAGCCAAGATGATCGGGTGAGGACCGGGGAGCTGTTTTTT. This translates into CASSQDDRVRTGELFF. V is TRBV4-1 and J is TRBJ2-2; no firm D call. Trimming took 0 bases from V and 5 from J, leaving 13 bases between them. In germline, CDR1 is MGHRA, CDR2 YSYEKL. This CDR3 is built from 16 residues.

The CDR3 bases are TGCGCCAGCAGCTTGGAGCCGGCCCATGAGCAGTTCTTC. It translates to CASSLEPAHEQFF. This rearrangement joins TRBV5-1 to TRBJ2-1, with D unresolved. Germline CDR1 reads SGHRS; CDR2 reads YFSETQ. Trimming shortened V by 0 bases and J by 8 bases, and 9 bases separated the two germline ends. CDR3 length: 13 amino acids. The variable domain in full, with the rest retrieved from reference TRBV5-1 and TRBJ2-1, is KAGVTQTPRYLIKTRGQQVTLSCSPISGHRSVSWYQQTPGQGLQFLFEYFSETQRNKGNFPGRFSGRQFSNSRSEMNVSTLELGDSALYLCASSLEPAHEQFFGPGTRLTVL.

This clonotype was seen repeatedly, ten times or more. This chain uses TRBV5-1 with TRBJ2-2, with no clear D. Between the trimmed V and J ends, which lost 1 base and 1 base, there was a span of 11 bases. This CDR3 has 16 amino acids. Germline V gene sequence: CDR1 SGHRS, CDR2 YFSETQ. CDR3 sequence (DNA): TGCGCCAGCAGCTTGTCTTCCCAGCGGAACACCGGGGAGCTGTTTTTT. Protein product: CASSLSSQRNTGELFF.

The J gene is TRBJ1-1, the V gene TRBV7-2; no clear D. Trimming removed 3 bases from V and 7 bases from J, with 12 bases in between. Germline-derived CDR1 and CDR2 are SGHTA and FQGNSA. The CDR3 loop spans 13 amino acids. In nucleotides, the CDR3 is TGTGCCAGCAGCTTTCGAGCACCCATTGAAGCTTTCTTT. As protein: CASSFRAPIEAFF.

The CDR3 loop is CSAGTGNTIYF. In DNA form, the CDR3 reads TGCAGTGCGGGTACTGGAAACACCATATATTTT. J is TRBJ1-3 and V is TRBV20-1; D not certain. CDR3 length equals 11 residues. Between the trimmed V and J ends, which lost 6 bases and 2 bases, there was a span of 5 bases. In germline, CDR1 is DFQATT, CDR2 SNEGSKA (reference sequence).

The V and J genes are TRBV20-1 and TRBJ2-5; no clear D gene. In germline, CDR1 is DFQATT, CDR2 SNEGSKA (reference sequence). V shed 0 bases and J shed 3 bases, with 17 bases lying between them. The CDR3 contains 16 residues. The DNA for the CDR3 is TGCAGTGCTAGAGATTTTAAAGCCCAGAGGAAAGAGACCCAGTACTTC. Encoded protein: CSARDFKAQRKETQYF.

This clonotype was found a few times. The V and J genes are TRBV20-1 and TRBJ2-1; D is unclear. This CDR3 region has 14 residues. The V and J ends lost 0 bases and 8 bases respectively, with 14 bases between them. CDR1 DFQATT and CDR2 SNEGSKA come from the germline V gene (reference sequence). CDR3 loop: CSARDPLPNDEQFF. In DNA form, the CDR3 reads TGCAGTGCTAGAGATCCTCTTCCTAATGATGAGCAGTTCTTC.